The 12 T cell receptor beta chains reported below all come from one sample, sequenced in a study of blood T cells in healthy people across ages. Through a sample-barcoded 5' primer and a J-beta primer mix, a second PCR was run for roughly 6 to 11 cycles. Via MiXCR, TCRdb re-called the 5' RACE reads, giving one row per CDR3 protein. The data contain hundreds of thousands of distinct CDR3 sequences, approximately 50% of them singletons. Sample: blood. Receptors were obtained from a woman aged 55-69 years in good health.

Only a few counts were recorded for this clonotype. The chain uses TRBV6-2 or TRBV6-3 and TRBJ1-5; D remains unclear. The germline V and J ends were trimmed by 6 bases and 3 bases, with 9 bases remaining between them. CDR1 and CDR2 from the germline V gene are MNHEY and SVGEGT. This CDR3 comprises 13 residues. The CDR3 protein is CASRPDLNQPQHF. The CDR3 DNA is TGTGCCAGCAGGCCGGATCTCAATCAGCCCCAGCATTTT.

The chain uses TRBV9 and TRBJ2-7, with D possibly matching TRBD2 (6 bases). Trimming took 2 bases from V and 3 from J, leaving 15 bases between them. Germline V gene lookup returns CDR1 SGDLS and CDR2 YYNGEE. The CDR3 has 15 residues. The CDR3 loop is CASSVSGGPFYEQYF. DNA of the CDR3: TGTGCCAGCAGCGTCTCAGGAGGGCCTTTCTACGAGCAGTACTTC.

The CDR3 nucleotides read TGTGCCAGCAGCAGGGCAGGGTTTAATTCACCCCTCCACTTT. Translation gives CASSRAGFNSPLHF. V is TRBV2 and J is TRBJ1-6, with D maybe TRBD1 (5 bases). V gave up 6 bases and J gave up 6 bases, with 12 bases separating them. This CDR3 contains 14 residues. Germline CDR1 is SNHLY and CDR2 is FYNNEI.

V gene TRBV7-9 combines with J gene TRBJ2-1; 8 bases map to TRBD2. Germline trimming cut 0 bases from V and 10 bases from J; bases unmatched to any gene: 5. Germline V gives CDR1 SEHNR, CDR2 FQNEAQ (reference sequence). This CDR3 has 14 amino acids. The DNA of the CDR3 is TGTGCCAGCAGCTTAGCCGGGACTAGAGGGGAGCAGTTCTTC. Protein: CASSLAGTRGEQFF.

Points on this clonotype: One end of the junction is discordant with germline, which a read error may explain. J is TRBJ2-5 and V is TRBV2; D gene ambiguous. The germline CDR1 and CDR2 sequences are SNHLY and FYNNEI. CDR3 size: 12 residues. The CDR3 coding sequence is TGTGCCAGCACGGCTCTCCAAGAGACCCGGTACTTC. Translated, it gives CASTALQETRYF.

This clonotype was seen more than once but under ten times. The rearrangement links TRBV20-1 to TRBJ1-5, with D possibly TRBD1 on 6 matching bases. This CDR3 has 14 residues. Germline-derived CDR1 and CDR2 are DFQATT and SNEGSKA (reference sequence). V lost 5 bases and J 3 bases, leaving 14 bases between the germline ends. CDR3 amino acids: CSAVQGPINQPQHF. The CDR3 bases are TGCAGTGCTGTACAGGGACCTATCAATCAGCCCCAGCATTTT.

CDR3 DNA: TGTGCCAGCAGTCCCCATCTAGCGGGACTATACAATGAGCAGTTCTTC. Translating it yields CASSPHLAGLYNEQFF. This chain joins TRBV7-2 and TRBJ2-1; 9 bases match TRBD2. Trimming cost V 6 bases and J 4 bases; bases outside gene matches: 10. Per germline, CDR1 SGHTA and CDR2 FQGNSA. The CDR3 consists of 16 residues.

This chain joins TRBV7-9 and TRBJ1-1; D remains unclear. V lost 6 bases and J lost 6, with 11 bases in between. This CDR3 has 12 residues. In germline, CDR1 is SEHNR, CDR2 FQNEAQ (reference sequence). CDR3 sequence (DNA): TGTGCCAGCAGTTCCACTTTGGCTGAAGCTTTCTTT. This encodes CASSSTLAEAFF.

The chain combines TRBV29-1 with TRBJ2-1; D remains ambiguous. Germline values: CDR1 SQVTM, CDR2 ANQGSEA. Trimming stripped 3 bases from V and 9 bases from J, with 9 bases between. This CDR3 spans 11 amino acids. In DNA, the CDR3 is TGCAGCGTTGACCCGGTTGGTGAGCAGTTCTTC. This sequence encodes CSVDPVGEQFF.

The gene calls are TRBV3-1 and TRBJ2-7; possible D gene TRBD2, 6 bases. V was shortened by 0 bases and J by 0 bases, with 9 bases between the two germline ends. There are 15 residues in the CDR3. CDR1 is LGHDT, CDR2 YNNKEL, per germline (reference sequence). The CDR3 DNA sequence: TGTGCCAGCAGCCAAGATCGACTAGGCTCCTACGAGCAGTACTTC. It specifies CASSQDRLGSYEQYF.

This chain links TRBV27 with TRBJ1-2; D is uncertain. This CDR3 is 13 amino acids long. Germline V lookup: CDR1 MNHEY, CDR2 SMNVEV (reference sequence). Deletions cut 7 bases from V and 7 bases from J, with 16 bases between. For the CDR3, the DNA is TGTGCCAGCACCCGCGAGGCAGGAGGTGGCTACACCTTC. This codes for CASTREAGGGYTF.

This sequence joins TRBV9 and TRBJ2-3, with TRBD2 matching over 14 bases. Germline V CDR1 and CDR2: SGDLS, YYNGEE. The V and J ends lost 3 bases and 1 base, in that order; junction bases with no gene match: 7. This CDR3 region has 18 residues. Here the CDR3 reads CASSATSGRAGRTDTQYF. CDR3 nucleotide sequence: TGTGCCAGCAGCGCGACTAGCGGGAGGGCCGGTCGCACAGATACGCAGTATTTT.